This TCR beta chain was captured in a study of metastatic and nonmetastatic thyroid tumors. Overall study context: Repertoire comparisons spanned blood and tumor or nodule tissue from malignant and benign thyroid patients. Whole-study findings and limits: For both blood and tumor, malignant thyroid tumors reportedly showed significantly higher TCR beta diversity than benign nodules did.

Thyroid surgery was performed in patients who had received no treatment beforehand. In the authors' methods: Between-group CDR3 differences, defined by clinicopathological status, yielded a distant-metastasis classifier for papillary thyroid cancer. TCRdb re-called the PCR reads via MiXCR. The V and J calls and clone size come from TCRdb's table, not from the authors' own analysis. The sample includes 15,000 to 20,000 clones, about 32% seen only once; the top ten take roughly 13%. The CDR3 consists of 19 residues. Trimming removed 1 base at V and 2 bases at J, with 23 bases between. The germline gives CDR1 SGHNT, CDR2 YENEEA. By share, this clone ranks as medium-sized. Antigen unknown.

The chain carries TRBV11-3 and TRBJ2-5, with D perhaps being TRBD1 or TRBD2 (6 bases each). Sequencing was done on a sample of tumor tissue. The source of this sequence is a male donor with papillary thyroid cancer or a benign thyroid nodule (not recorded which). Some clones in this sample may be carry-over from other donors' samples. The CDR3 sequence is CASSLVRVWGAAPQETQYF. The DNA of the CDR3 is TGTGCCAGCAGCTTAGTTAGGGTTTGGGGGGCCGCCCCACAAGAGACCCAGTACTTC.